What follows are 19 T cell receptor beta chains derived from one specimen sequenced in a study of graft-versus-host responses after intestinal transplantation. The protocol was immunoSEQ multiplex PCR, while the TCRdb copy is restricted to in-frame clones and leaves out a portion. Here the sample spans 21,000 or so clones, 50% to 65% being singletons. The starting material was alloreactive CD4+ T cells from a mixed lymphocyte reaction culture, obtained before intestinal transplant. The subset is: CFSE-low proliferating T cells sorted from approximately six-day pre-transplant mixed lymphocyte reaction (GvH or HvG direction). The receptor source for this set is a human patient who received an intestinal transplant.

In this sample, this clone turned up a few times. The V and J genes are TRBV6-5 and TRBJ1-2; D might be TRBD1 (6 bases). Germline assignment: CDR1 MNHEY and CDR2 SVGAGI. This CDR3 contains 14 residues. V was shortened by 6 bases and J by 6 bases, with 17 bases between the two germline ends. CDR3: CASSHTGTPHGYTF. The DNA of the CDR3 is TGTGCCAGCAGCCACACCGGGACACCTCATGGCTACACCTTC.

The rearrangement links TRBV5-5 to TRBJ1-3; no definite D call. Per germline, CDR1 SGHKS and CDR2 YYEKEE (reference sequence). Trimming pared 2 bases from V and 4 bases from J, leaving 4 bases between. CDR3 length equals 12 residues. CDR3 coding DNA: TGTGCCAGCAGCTTCCAAGGAAACACCATATATTTT. It yields the protein CASSFQGNTIYF.

The chain employs TRBV19 and TRBJ2-7; 10 bases agree with TRBD2. V shed 3 bases, J shed 7 bases, and the junction held 12 bases outside the gene matches. The CDR3 runs 16 residues. The germline V gene encodes CDR1 LNHDA and CDR2 SQIVND (reference sequence). This CDR3 is CASSITSGRATGEQYF. The DNA for the CDR3 is TGTGCCAGTAGTATCACCAGCGGGAGGGCCACGGGGGAGCAGTACTTC.

In this sample, this clone turned up a few times. This chain uses TRBV11-2 with TRBJ1-1; D uncertain. The V end was cut by 5 bases, the J end by 2 bases, with 9 bases between. The V gene's germline CDR1 is SGHAT and CDR2 FQNNGV. This CDR3 spans 13 amino acids. The CDR3 protein is CASSVTTNTEAFF. The CDR3 region has the DNA TGTGCCAGCAGCGTGACAACTAACACTGAAGCTTTCTTT.

The chain's CDR3 is CASSQDGYGYTF. CDR3 nucleotide sequence: TGTGCCAGCAGCCAAGACGGCTATGGCTACACCTTC. This chain links TRBV4-2 with TRBJ1-2, with no clear D. This CDR3 is 12 amino acids long. Trimming stripped 0 bases from V and 4 bases from J, with 3 bases between. The V gene's germline CDR1 is LGHNA and CDR2 YNFKEQ.

The chain is built from TRBV6-6 and TRBJ1-2, with D uncertain. The germline V gene encodes CDR1 MNHNY and CDR2 SVGAGI (reference sequence). V was clipped by 7 bases and J by 3 bases, with 15 bases between them. This CDR3 is built from 14 residues. For the CDR3, the DNA is TGTGCCAGCACCCGCCCGAGGGTAGACTATGGCTACACCTTC. Its translation is CASTRPRVDYGYTF.

The J gene is TRBJ2-1, the V gene TRBV6-5, with D tentatively TRBD1 (5 bases). Per germline, CDR1 MNHEY and CDR2 SVGAGI. Trimming stripped 6 bases from V and 11 bases from J, with 23 bases between. CDR3 size: 15 residues. CDR3 DNA sequence: TGTGCCAGCAGGTCCGACAGCCCCCCTTTCGAAAAGCAGTTCTTC. The encoded protein is CASRSDSPPFEKQFF.

CDR3 sequence: CASRVLAGFYNEQFF. The CDR3 DNA sequence: TGTGCCAGCAGGGTACTAGCGGGGTTTTACAATGAGCAGTTCTTC. The chain joins TRBV2 to TRBJ2-1; 10 positions agree with TRBD2. CDR3 size: 15 residues. The germline gives CDR1 SNHLY, CDR2 FYNNEI. With 6 bases clipped from V and 4 bases from J, the junction kept 6 bases outside the gene matches.

The chain carries TRBV5-1 and TRBJ2-2, with 15 bases matching TRBD2. The V gene end was trimmed by 4 bases and the J gene end by 14 bases; junction bases not matched to a gene: 9. CDR3 length: 15 residues. Germline values: CDR1 SGHRS, CDR2 YFSETQ. In DNA, the CDR3 is TGCGCCAGCAGCATCTCCGGGACTAGCGGGGGGTTACTGTTTTTT. The encoded protein is CASSISGTSGGLLFF.

This clone was detected a few times. The chain couples TRBV7-2 to TRBJ1-5; possibly TRBD1 for D (6 bases). V was pared by 1 base and J by 5 bases, with 9 bases between. Germline-derived CDR1 and CDR2 are SGHTA and FQGNSA. The length of the CDR3 is 14 residues. The CDR3 sequence: CASSLGPGDQPQHF. Written as DNA, the CDR3 is TGTGCCAGCAGCTTAGGTCCAGGGGATCAGCCCCAGCATTTT.

The chain uses TRBV2 and TRBJ2-7, with 7 bases matching TRBD1. Germline assignment: CDR1 SNHLY and CDR2 FYNNEI. The CDR3 runs 13 residues. Trimming cost V 5 bases and J 1 base; bases outside gene matches: 2. CDR3 nucleotides: TGTGCCAGCAGTAAGACAGGGTCCTACGAGCAGTACTTC. This translates into CASSKTGSYEQYF.

This clone was recorded a few times. V and J are TRBV27 and TRBJ1-6; D uncertain. V was cut by 6 bases and J by 2 bases, with 11 bases left in between. Germline V CDR1 and CDR2: MNHEY, SMNVEV (reference sequence). CDR3 size: 15 residues. CDR3 DNA: TGTGCCAGCAGCCCCCTCGGTACCTATAATTCACCCCTCCACTTT. Protein: CASSPLGTYNSPLHF.

The V call is TRBV27, the J call TRBJ2-3; D possibly corresponds to TRBD2 (7 bases). V lost 3 bases and J lost 3, with 13 bases in between. CDR1 and CDR2 from the germline V gene are MNHEY and SMNVEV (reference sequence). The CDR3 length is 15 residues. The CDR3 sequence: CASSFQGRVTDTQYF. DNA of the CDR3: TGTGCCAGCAGTTTTCAGGGGAGGGTAACAGATACGCAGTATTTT.

This clone was observed a few times. The chain carries TRBV4-1 and TRBJ2-7; 7 bases align to TRBD2. With 4 bases clipped from V and 0 bases from J, the junction kept 12 bases outside the gene matches. The length of the CDR3 is 17 residues. Germline assignment: CDR1 MGHRA and CDR2 YSYEKL. The CDR3 bases are TGCGCCAGCAGCCGGGATCCTAGCGGTACCGACTCCTACGAGCAGTACTTC. Its protein is CASSRDPSGTDSYEQYF.

This clone showed up just a few times. The chain is built from TRBV6-5 and TRBJ2-1; 8 bases agree with TRBD2. The CDR3 totals 14 residues. CDR1 MNHEY and CDR2 SVGAGI come from the germline V gene. V lost 6 bases, J lost 4 bases, and 5 bases stayed unmatched. Here the CDR3 reads CASSRTSSYNEQFF. Here the CDR3 DNA reads TGTGCCAGCAGCCGGACTAGCAGTTACAATGAGCAGTTCTTC.

The V call is TRBV10-2, the J call TRBJ2-1; 10 bases are a match to TRBD2. This CDR3 has 16 residues. Looked up from germline, CDR1 is WSHSY and CDR2 is SAAADI. The V gene end was trimmed by 0 bases and the J gene end by 2 bases; junction bases not matched to a gene: 1. The CDR3 DNA is TGCGCCAGCAGTGAGTCAGCGGGAGGGCCCTACAATGAGCAGTTCTTC. Protein sequence: CASSESAGGPYNEQFF.

This clone appeared once. The V call is TRBV28, the J call TRBJ2-5, with TRBD2 matching 9 bases. Germline V CDR1 and CDR2: MDHEN, SYDVKM. The length of the CDR3 is 15 residues. V dropped 2 bases and J dropped 5; count of bases not matched to a gene: 6. CDR3 amino acids: CASSLTAGGQETQYF. CDR3 sequence (DNA): TGTGCCAGCAGTTTAACGGCGGGAGGGCAGGAGACCCAGTACTTC.

V and J are TRBV4-1 and TRBJ2-3; 12 bases match TRBD2. Germline V gives CDR1 MGHRA, CDR2 YSYEKL. The ends lost 2 bases at V and 2 bases at J; junction bases unmatched: 8. The CDR3 covers 18 residues. CDR3 bases: TGCGCCAGCAGCCAATTTGTCACTAGCGGGAGGTACACAGATACGCAGTATTTT. Translating it yields CASSQFVTSGRYTDTQYF.

By share of the sample, this clone is medium-sized. The chain is built from TRBV6-1 and TRBJ2-3; 7 nucleotides match TRBD2. V trimming: 4 bases; J trimming: 4 bases; junction bases outside the gene matches: 14. CDR3 length equals 17 residues. The germline V gene encodes CDR1 MNHNS and CDR2 SASEGT. CDR3: CASSVMVSGGRADTQYF. In nucleotides, the CDR3 is TGTGCCAGCAGTGTAATGGTGTCGGGGGGAAGGGCAGATACGCAGTATTTT.